This T cell receptor (beta chain) was sequenced in a study of cytomegalovirus exposure and HLA in healthy donors. With 60 Vbeta and 13 Jbeta primers, the PCR was carried out. TCRdb's table, derived via immunoSEQ multiplex PCR, lists solely in-frame clones and lacks some. The data hold about 150,000 clones, with 80% to 85% observed a single time. In the case of this clone: Its antigen is not known.

Notes on the study in general: Presence/absence analyses assumed roughly uniform sequencing depth across donors, which may not hold.

Trimming took off 8 bases at V and 2 bases at J, with 18 bases between the two ends. CDR1 and CDR2 from the germline V gene are MNHEY and SVGAGI. The CDR3 runs to 15 residues. The source of this sequence is a boy between 2 and 10 years old in good health and CMV-seronegative. The chain combines TRBV6-5 with TRBJ1-2; weak D call: TRBD1 (6 bases). The sequencing sample was made of PBMCs. This CDR3 reads CASWTYREYNYGYTF. The DNA of the CDR3 is TGTGCCAGCTGGACCTACAGGGAATACAACTATGGCTACACCTTC.